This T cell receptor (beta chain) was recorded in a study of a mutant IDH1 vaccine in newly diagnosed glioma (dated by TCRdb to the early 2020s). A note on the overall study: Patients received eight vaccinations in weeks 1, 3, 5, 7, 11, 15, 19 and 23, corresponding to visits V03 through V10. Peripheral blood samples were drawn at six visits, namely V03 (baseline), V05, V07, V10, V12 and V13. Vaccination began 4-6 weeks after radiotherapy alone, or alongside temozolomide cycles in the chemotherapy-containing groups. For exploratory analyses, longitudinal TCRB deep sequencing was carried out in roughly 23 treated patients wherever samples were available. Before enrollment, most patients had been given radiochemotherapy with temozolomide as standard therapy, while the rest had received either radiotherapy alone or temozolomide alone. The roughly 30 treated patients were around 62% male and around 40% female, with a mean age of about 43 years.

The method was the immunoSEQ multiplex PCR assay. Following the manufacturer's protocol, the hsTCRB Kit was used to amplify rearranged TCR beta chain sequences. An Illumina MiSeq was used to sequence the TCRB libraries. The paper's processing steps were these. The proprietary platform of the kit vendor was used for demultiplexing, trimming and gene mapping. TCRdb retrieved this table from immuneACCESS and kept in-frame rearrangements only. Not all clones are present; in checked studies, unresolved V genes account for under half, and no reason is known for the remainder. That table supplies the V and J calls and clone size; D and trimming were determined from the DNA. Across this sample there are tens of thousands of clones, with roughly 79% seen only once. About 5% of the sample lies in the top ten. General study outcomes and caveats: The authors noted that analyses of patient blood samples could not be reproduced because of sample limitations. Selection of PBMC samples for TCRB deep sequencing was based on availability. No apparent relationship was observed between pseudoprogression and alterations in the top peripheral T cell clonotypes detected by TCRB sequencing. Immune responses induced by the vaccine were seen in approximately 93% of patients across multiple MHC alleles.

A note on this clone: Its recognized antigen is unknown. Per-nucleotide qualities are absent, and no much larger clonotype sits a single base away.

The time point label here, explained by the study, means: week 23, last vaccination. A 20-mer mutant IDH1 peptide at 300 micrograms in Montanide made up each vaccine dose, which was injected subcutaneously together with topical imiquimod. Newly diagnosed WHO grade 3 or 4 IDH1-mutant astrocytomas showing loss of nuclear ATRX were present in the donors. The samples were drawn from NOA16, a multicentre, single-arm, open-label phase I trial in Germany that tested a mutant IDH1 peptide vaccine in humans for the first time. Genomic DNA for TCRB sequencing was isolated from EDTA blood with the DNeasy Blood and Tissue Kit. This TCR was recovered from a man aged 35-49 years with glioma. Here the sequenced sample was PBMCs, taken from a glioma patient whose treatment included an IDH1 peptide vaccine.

The CDR3 protein sequence reads: CASSLRDSPYNEQFF. The nucleotide sequence reads as follows: TGTGCCAGCAGCTTGAGGGACAGTCCCTACAATGAGCAGTTCTTC. This receptor chain uses TRBV5-5 and TRBJ2-1; 7 central nucleotides agree with TRBD1. The CDR3 has 15 amino acids, counting the end cysteine and phenylalanine. Here the CDR3 DNA is all that survives: 45 bases in frame from base 1. Trimming takes 1 base off V and 2 bases off J; junction bases not matched to a gene: 3. CDR1 SGHKS and CDR2 YYEKEE are derived from the germline V gene (reference sequence).